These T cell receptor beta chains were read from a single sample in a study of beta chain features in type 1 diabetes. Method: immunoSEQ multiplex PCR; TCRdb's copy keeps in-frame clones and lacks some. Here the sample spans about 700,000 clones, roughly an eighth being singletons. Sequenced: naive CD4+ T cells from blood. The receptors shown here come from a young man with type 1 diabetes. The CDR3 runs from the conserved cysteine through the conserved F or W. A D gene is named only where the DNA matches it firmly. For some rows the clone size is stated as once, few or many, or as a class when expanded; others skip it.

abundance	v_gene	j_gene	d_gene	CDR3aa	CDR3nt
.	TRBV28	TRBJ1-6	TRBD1	CASSLRTGVWSPLHF	TGTGCCAGCAGTTTACGGACAGGAGTTTGGTCACCCCTCCACTTT
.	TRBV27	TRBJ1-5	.	CASSPNSAWSQPQHF	TGTGCCAGCAGTCCCAACTCCGCTTGGTCCCAGCCCCAGCATTTT
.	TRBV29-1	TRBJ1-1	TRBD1	CSVEGETGANTEAFF	TGCAGCGTTGAAGGGGAGACAGGGGCGAACACTGAAGCTTTCTTT
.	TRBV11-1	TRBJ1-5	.	CASSLETDQPQHF	TGTGCCAGCAGCTTAGAGACAGATCAGCCCCAGCATTTT
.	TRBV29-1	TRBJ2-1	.	CSVEAAEGGEQFF	TGCAGCGTTGAGGCAGCGGAAGGAGGGGAGCAGTTCTTC
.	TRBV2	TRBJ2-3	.	CASSEAGAGDTQYF	TGTGCCAGCAGTGAGGCGGGGGCCGGAGATACGCAGTATTTT
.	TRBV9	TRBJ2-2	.	CASSVTQGNTGELFF	TGTGCCAGCAGCGTGACACAGGGGAACACCGGGGAGCTGTTTTTT
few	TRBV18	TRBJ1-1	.	CASSGTANTEAFF	TGTGCCAGCTCAGGGACCGCGAACACTGAAGCTTTCTTT
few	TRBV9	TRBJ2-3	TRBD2	CASSPRTSGEGDTQYF	TGTGCCAGCAGCCCAAGGACTAGCGGGGAAGGGGATACGCAGTATTTT
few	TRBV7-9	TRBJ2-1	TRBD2	CASSPTSGPYNEQFF	TGTGCCAGCAGCCCAACTAGCGGGCCCTACAATGAGCAGTTCTTC
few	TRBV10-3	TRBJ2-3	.	CAIRGESTDTQYF	TGTGCCATCAGGGGCGAGAGCACAGATACGCAGTATTTT
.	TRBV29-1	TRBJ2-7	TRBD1	CSVELVWDSHEQYF	TGCAGCGTTGAACTAGTATGGGACAGCCACGAGCAGTACTTC
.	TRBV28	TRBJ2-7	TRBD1	CASSIPTGVNEQYF	TGTGCCAGCAGTATTCCAACAGGGGTCAACGAGCAGTACTTC
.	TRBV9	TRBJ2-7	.	CASSPRGGSYEQYF	TGTGCCAGCAGCCCCAGGGGGGGCTCCTACGAGCAGTACTTC
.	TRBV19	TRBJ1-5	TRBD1	CASSMAGGAGQPQHF	TGTGCCAGTAGTATGGCAGGGGGCGCGGGTCAGCCCCAGCATTTT
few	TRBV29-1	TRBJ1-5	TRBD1	CSVAGQGINQPQHF	TGCAGCGTTGCGGGACAGGGTATCAATCAGCCCCAGCATTTT
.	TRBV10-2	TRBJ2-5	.	CASTLGGGDQETQYF	TGCGCCAGCACCCTAGGGGGCGGGGACCAAGAGACCCAGTACTTC
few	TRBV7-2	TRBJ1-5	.	CASSAQGDQPQHF	TGTGCCAGCAGCGCCCAGGGTGATCAGCCCCAGCATTTT
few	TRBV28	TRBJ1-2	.	CASSAPNYGYTF	TGTGCCAGCAGTGCGCCCAACTATGGCTACACCTTC
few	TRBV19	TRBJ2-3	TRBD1	CASSRTGSTDTQYF	TGTGCCAGTAGTCGGACAGGGAGTACAGATACGCAGTATTTT
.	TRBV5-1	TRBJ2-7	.	CASTQGGSSYEQYF	TGCGCCAGCACACAGGGGGGGAGCTCCTACGAGCAGTACTTC
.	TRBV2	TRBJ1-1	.	CASSEIVWSAENTEAFF	TGTGCCAGCAGTGAAATTGTGTGGTCAGCAGAGAACACTGAAGCTTTCTTT
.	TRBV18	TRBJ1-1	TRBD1	CASSRGTDSEAFF	TGTGCCAGCTCACGCGGGACAGACTCTGAAGCTTTCTTT
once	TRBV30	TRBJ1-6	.	CAWKRQSGNSPLHF	TGTGCCTGGAAGAGACAATCGGGTAATTCACCCCTCCACTTT
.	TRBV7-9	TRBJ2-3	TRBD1	CASSLEDRGWADTQYF	TGTGCCAGCAGCTTAGAGGACAGGGGATGGGCAGATACGCAGTATTTT
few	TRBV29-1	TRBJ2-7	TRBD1	CSVLPFLTGDSYEQYF	TGCAGCGTTCTACCATTCCTCACAGGGGACTCCTACGAGCAGTACTTC
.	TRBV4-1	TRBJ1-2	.	CASSQVGVGYTF	TGCGCCAGCAGCCAAGTCGGGGTCGGCTACACCTTC
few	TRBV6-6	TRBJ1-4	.	CASSHTVEGEKLFF	TGTGCCAGCAGCCATACAGTGGAAGGTGAAAAACTGTTTTTT
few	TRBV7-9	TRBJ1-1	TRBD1	CASSLALYRGPRMNTEAFF	TGTGCCAGCAGCTTAGCGCTTTACAGGGGGCCACGGATGAACACTGAAGCTTTCTTT
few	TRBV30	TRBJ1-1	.	CAWSSTNTEAFF	TGTGCCTGGAGTTCGACGAACACTGAAGCTTTCTTT
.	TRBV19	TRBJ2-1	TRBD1	CASSSGTGRYNEQFF	TGTGCCAGTAGTAGTGGGACAGGGAGGTACAATGAGCAGTTCTTC
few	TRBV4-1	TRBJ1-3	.	CASSPWMGVSGNTIYF	TGCGCCAGCAGCCCTTGGATGGGGGTCTCTGGAAACACCATATATTTT
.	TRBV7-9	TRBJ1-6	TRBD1	CASSFNGQGPSPLHF	TGTGCCAGCAGCTTCAATGGACAGGGTCCCTCACCCCTCCACTTT
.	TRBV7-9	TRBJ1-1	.	CASSLAGMNTEAFF	TGTGCCAGCAGCTTAGCAGGGATGAACACTGAAGCTTTCTTT
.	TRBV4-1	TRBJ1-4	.	CASRLDPLDEKLFF	TGCGCCAGCAGACTCGACCCTCTCGATGAAAAACTGTTTTTT
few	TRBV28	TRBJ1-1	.	CASSLGAATDMNTEAFF	TGTGCCAGCAGTCTAGGGGCAGCAACAGACATGAACACTGAAGCTTTCTTT
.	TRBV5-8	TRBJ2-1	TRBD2	CASSVGLAGRNEQFF	TGTGCCAGCAGCGTGGGACTAGCGGGGAGGAATGAGCAGTTCTTC
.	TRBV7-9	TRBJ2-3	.	CASSPGGMEQYF	TGTGCCAGCAGCCCCGGGGGAATGGAGCAGTATTTT
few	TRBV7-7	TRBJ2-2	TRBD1	CASSPRTGLVGELFF	TGTGCCAGCAGCCCGAGGACAGGTTTAGTCGGGGAGCTGTTTTTT
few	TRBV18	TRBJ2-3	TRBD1	CASSPGQGTDTQYF	TGTGCCAGCTCACCCGGACAGGGGACAGATACGCAGTATTTT
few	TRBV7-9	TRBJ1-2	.	CASSLAGQGISHTF	TGTGCCAGCAGCTTAGCGGGGCAGGGGATCAGCCACACCTTC
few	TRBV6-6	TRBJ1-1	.	CASSPTGSTEAFF	TGTGCCAGCAGCCCCACAGGGAGTACTGAAGCTTTCTTT
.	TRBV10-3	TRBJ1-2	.	CAISEGNYGYTF	TGTGCCATCAGTGAGGGAAACTATGGCTACACCTTC
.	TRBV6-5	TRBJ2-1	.	CASSDRPGRNEQFF	TGTGCCAGCAGTGATCGACCGGGGCGCAATGAGCAGTTCTTC
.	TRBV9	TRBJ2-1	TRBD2	CASSETSATNNEQFF	TGTGCCAGCAGCGAGACTAGCGCAACTAACAATGAGCAGTTCTTC
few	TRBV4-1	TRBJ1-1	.	CASSPPRDTEAFF	TGCGCCAGCAGCCCCCCTAGAGACACTGAAGCTTTCTTT
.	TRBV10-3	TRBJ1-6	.	CAIVTVRDSPLHF	TGTGCCATCGTGACTGTAAGGGATTCACCCCTCCACTTT
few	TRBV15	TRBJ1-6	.	CATSKNFNSPLHF	TGTGCCACCAGCAAAAACTTTAATTCACCCCTCCACTTT
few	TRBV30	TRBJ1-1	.	CAWSVTPEAFF	TGTGCCTGGAGTGTAACTCCTGAAGCTTTCTTT
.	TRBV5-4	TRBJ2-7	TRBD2	CASSPGTSGIYEQYF	TGTGCCAGCAGCCCTGGGACTAGTGGGATCTACGAGCAGTACTTC
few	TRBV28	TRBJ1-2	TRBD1	CASSSGQGAGYTF	TGTGCCAGCAGCTCAGGACAGGGGGCTGGCTACACCTTC
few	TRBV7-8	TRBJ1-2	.	CASSLKANYGYTF	TGTGCCAGCAGCTTAAAAGCTAACTATGGCTACACCTTC
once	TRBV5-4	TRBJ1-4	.	CASSLFFEEKLFF	TGTGCCAGCAGCTTGTTTTTCGAAGAAAAACTGTTTTTT
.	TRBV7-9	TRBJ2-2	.	CASSLVGPGELFF	TGTGCCAGCAGCTTAGTTGGTCCCGGGGAGCTGTTTTTT